This TCR beta chain was documented in a study of T cell responses to AZD1222 COVID-19 vaccine. V lost 6 bases, J lost 4 bases, and 3 bases stayed unmatched. The CDR3 spans 14 residues. The V gene's germline CDR1 is LNHDA and CDR2 SQIVND (reference sequence). Clones were sequenced by immunoSEQ multiplex PCR, and TCRdb holds only the in-frame ones, with some missing. The sample shows over 65,000 clones, roughly nine tenths of them seen only once. The starting material was peripheral blood, obtained on day 0 of AZD1222 vaccination. The J gene is TRBJ1-4, the V gene TRBV19; TRBD1 matches 9 bases. The source of this sequence is an adult in good health. The CDR3 DNA follows: TGTGCCAGTAGGCGGGACAGGGATAATGAAAAACTGTTTTTT. This gives the protein CASRRDRDNEKLFF. The full variable domain, completed using reference TRBV19 and TRBJ1-4, is DGGITQSPKYLFRKEGQNVTLSCEQNLNHDAMYWYRQDPGQGLRLIYYSQIVNDFQKGDIAEGYSVSREKKESFPLTVTSAQKNPTAFYLCASRRDRDNEKLFFGSGTQLSVL.